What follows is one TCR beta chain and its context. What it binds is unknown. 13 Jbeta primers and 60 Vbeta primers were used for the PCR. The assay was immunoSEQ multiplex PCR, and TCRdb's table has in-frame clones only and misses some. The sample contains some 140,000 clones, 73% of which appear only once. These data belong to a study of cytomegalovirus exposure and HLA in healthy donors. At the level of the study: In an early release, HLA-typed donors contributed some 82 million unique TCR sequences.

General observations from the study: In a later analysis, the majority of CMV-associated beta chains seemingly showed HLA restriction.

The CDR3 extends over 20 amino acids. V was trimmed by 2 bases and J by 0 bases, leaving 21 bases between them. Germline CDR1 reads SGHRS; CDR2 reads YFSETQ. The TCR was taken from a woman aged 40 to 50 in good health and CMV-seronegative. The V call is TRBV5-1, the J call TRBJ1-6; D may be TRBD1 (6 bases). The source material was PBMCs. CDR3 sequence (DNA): TGCGCCAGCAGCTTCCGAGCCCTAGACAGGTGGAGCTCCTATAATTCACCCCTCCACTTT. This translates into CASSFRALDRWSSYNSPLHF. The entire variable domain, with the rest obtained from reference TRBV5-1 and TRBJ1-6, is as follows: KAGVTQTPRYLIKTRGQQVTLSCSPISGHRSVSWYQQTPGQGLQFLFEYFSETQRNKGNFPGRFSGRQFSNSRSEMNVSTLELGDSALYLCASSFRALDRWSSYNSPLHFGNGTRLTVT.